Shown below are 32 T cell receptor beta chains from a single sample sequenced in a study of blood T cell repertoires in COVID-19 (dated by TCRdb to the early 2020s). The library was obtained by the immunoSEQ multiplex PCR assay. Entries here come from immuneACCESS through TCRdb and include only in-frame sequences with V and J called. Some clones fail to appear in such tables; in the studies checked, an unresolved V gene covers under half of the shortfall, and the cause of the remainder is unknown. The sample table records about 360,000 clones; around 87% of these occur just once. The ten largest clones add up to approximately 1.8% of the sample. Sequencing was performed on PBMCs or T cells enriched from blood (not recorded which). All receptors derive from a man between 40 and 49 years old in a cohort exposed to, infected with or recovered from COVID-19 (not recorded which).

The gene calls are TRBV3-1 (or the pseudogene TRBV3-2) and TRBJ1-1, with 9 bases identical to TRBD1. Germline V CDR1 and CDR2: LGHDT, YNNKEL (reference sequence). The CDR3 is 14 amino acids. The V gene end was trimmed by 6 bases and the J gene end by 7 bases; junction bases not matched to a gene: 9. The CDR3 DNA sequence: TGTGCCAGCAGTTACAGGGGGCAAGAGGGTGAAGCTTTCTTT. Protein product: CASSYRGQEGEAFF.

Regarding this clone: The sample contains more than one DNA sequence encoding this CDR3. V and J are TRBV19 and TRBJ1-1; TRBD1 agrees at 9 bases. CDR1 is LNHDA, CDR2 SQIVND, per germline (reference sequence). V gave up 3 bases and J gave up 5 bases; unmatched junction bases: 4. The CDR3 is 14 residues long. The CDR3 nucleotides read TGTGCCAGTAGTATTGACAGGGGGGTGACTGAAGCTTTCTTT. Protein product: CASSIDRGVTEAFF.

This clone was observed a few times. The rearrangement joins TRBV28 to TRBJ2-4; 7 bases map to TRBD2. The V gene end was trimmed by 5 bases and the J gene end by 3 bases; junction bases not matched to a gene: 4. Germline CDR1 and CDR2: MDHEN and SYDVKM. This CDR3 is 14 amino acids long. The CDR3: CASSTGEGKNIQYF. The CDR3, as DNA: TGTGCCAGCAGTACCGGGGAGGGCAAAAACATTCAGTACTTC.

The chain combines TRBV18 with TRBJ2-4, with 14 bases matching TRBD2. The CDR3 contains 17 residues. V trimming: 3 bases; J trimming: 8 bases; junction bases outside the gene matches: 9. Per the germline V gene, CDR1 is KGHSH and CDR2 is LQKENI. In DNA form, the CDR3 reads TGTGCCAGCTCACCTCAGACTAGCGGGAGGGGGATGGACATTCAGTACTTC. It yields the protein CASSPQTSGRGMDIQYF.

CDR3 in amino acids: CASSHGTGVRADTQYF. CDR3 nucleotides: TGTGCCAGCAGCCACGGAACAGGGGTCAGGGCAGATACGCAGTATTTT. V and J are TRBV3-1 (or the pseudogene TRBV3-2) and TRBJ2-3; TRBD1 matches at 7 bases. Per the germline V gene, CDR1 is LGHDT and CDR2 is YNNKEL (reference sequence). The V gene end was trimmed by 3 bases and the J gene end by 4 bases; junction bases not matched to a gene: 10. The CDR3 has 16 residues.

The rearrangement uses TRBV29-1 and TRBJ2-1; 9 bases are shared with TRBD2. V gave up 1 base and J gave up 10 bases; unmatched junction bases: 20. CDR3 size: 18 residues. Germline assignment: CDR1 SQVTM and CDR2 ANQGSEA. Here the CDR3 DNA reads TGCAGCGTTGAAGGGCGACGGTGGGCGGGAGGGTTTGAAGGGGAGCAGTTCTTC. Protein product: CSVEGRRWAGGFEGEQFF.

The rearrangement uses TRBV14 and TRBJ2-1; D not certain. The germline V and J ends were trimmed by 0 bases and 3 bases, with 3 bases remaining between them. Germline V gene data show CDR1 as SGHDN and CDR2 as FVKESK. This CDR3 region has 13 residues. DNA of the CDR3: TGTGCCAGCAGCCAAGATAACTACAATGAGCAGTTCTTC. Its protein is CASSQDNYNEQFF.

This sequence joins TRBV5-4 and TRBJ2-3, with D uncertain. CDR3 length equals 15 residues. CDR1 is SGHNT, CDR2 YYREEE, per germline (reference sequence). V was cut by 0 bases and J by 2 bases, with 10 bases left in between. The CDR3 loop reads CASSLGHNPTDTQYF. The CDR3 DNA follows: TGTGCCAGCAGCTTGGGGCATAATCCCACAGATACGCAGTATTTT. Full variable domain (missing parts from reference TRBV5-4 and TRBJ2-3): ETGVTQSPTHLIKTRGQQVTLRCSSQSGHNTVSWYQQALGQGPQFIFQYYREEENGRGNFPPRFSGLQFPNYSSELNVNALELDDSALYLCASSLGHNPTDTQYFGPGTRLTVL.

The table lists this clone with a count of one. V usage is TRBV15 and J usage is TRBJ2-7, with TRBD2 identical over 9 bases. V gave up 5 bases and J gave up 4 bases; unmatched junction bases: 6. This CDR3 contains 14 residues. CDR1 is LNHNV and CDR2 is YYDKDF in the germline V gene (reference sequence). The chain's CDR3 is CATSPREGPYEQYF. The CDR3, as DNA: TGTGCCACCAGCCCGCGGGAGGGCCCATACGAGCAGTACTTC.

The CDR3 here is CASSQTSHEQYF. CDR3 nucleotides: TGTGCCAGCAGCCAGACTTCTCACGAGCAGTACTTC. This chain joins TRBV7-8 and TRBJ2-7; D ambiguous. The CDR3 spans 12 residues. V lost 5 bases, J lost 5 bases, and 10 bases lay in between. CDR1 is SGHVS and CDR2 is FQNEAQ in the germline V gene.

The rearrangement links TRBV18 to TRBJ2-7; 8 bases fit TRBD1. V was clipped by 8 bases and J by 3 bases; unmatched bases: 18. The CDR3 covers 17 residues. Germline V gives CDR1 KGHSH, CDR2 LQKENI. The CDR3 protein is CASQRGTGDSWSYEQYF. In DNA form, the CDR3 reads TGTGCCAGCCAGCGCGGGACAGGTGATTCCTGGAGCTACGAGCAGTACTTC.

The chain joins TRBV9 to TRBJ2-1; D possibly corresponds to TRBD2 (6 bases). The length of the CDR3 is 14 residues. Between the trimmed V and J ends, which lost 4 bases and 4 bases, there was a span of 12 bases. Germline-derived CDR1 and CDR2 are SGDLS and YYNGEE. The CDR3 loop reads CASSLSGSYNEQFF. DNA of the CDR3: TGTGCCAGCAGCCTGTCCGGGAGTTACAATGAGCAGTTCTTC. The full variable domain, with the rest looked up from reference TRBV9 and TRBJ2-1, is DSGVTQTPKHLITATGQRVTLRCSPRSGDLSVYWYQQSLDQGLQFLIQYYNGEERAKGNILERFSAQQFPDLHSELNLSSLELGDSALYFCASSLSGSYNEQFFGPGTRLTVL.

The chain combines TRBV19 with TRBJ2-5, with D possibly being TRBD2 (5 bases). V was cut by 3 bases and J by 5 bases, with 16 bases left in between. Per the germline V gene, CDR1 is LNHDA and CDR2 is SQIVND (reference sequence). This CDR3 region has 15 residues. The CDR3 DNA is TGTGCCAGTAGTATCCGAGGCAGAAGGGAGGAGACCCAGTACTTC. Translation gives CASSIRGRREETQYF.

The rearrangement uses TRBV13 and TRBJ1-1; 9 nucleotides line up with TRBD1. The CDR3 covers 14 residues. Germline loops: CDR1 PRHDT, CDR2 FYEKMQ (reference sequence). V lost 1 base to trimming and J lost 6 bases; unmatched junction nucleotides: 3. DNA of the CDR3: TGTGCCAGCAGCTTAGAGGGACAGGGTCCTGAAGCTTTCTTT. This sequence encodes CASSLEGQGPEAFF. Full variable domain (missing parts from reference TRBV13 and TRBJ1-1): AAGVIQSPRHLIKEKRETATLKCYPIPRHDTVYWYQQGPGQDPQFLISFYEKMQSDKGSIPDRFSAQQFSDYHSELNMSSLELGDSALYFCASSLEGQGPEAFFGQGTRLTVV.

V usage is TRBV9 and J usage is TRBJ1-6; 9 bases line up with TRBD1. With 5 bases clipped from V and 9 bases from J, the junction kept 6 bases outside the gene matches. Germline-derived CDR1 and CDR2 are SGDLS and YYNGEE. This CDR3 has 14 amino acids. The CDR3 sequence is CASRGQGSASPLHF. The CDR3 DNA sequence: TGTGCCAGCAGGGGACAGGGTTCCGCTTCACCCCTCCACTTT.

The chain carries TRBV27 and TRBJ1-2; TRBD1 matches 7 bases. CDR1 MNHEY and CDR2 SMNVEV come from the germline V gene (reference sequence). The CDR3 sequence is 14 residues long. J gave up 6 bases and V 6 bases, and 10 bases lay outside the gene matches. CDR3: CASRSSGTAHGYTF. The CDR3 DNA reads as TGTGCCAGCAGATCTTCCGGGACAGCCCATGGCTACACCTTC.

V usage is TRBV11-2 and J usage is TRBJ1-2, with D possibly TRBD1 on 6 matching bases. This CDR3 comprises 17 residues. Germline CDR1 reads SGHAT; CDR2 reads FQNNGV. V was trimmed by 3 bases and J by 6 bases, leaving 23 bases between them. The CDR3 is CASSFADIRGDRNGYTF. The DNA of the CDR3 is TGTGCCAGCAGCTTTGCTGACATCAGGGGCGATAGAAATGGCTACACCTTC.

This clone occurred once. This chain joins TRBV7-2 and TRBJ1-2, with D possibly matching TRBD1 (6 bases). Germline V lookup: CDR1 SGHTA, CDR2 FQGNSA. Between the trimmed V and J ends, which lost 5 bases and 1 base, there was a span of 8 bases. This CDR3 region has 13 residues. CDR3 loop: CASSAGVNYGYTF. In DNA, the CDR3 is TGTGCCAGCAGCGCAGGGGTTAACTATGGCTACACCTTC.

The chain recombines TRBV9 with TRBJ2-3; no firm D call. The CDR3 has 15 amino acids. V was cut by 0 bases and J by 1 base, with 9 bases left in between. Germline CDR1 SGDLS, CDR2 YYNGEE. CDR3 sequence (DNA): TGTGCCAGCAGCGTAGTACCAGTGGGCACAGATACGCAGTATTTT. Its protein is CASSVVPVGTDTQYF.

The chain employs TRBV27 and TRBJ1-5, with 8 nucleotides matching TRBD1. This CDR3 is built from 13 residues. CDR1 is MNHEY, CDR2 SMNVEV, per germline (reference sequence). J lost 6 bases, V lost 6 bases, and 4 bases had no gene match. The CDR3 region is CASSDRGSQPQHF. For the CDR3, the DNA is TGTGCCAGCAGCGACAGGGGTAGTCAGCCCCAGCATTTT.

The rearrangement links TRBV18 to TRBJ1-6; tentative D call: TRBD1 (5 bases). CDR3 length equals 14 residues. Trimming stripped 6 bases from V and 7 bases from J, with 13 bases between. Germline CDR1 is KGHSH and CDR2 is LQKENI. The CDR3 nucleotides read TGTGCCAGCTCCCGGGGGGGGACGAATTCACCCCTCCACTTT. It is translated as CASSRGGTNSPLHF.

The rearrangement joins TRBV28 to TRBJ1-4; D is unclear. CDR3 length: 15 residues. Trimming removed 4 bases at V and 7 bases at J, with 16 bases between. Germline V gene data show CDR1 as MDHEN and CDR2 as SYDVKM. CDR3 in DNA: TGTGCCAGCAGTTATAATGGGAGGGCCGTTGAAAAACTGTTTTTT. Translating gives CASSYNGRAVEKLFF.

The CDR3 reads CASSLLNTGERGYTF. CDR3 in DNA: TGTGCCAGCTCACTTCTTAATACGGGAGAACGTGGCTACACCTTC. The J gene is TRBJ1-2, the V gene TRBV18; no firm D call. The V end lost 4 bases, the J end lost 7 bases, and 19 bases lay between the germline ends. Germline CDR1 and CDR2: KGHSH and LQKENI. The CDR3 sequence is 15 residues long.

The CDR3, as DNA: TGTGCCAGCAGTGCAGACAGGGGGCAAGGCCTTAGTGAAAAACTGTTTTTT. Translating it yields CASSADRGQGLSEKLFF. V usage is TRBV6-1 and J usage is TRBJ1-4; 10 nucleotides align to TRBD1. The CDR3 contains 17 residues. V gave up 4 bases and J gave up 7 bases; unmatched junction bases: 12. Germline V gene sequence: CDR1 MNHNS, CDR2 SASEGT.

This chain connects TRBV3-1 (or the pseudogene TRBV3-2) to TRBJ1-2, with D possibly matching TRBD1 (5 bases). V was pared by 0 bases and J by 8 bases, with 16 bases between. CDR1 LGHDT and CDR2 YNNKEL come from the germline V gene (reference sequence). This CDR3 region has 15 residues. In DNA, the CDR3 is TGTGCCAGCAGCCAAGATTGGATAGGGGAGGGAGGCTACACCTTC. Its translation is CASSQDWIGEGGYTF.

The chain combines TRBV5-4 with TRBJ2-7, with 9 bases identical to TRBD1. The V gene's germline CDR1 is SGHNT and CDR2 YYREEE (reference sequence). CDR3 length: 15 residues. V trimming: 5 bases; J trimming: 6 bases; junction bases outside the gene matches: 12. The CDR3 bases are TGTGCCAGCAGGCCCTACAGGGGGCTAACTGGCGAGCAGTACTTC. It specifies CASRPYRGLTGEQYF. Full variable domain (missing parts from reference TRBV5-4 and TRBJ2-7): ETGVTQSPTHLIKTRGQQVTLRCSSQSGHNTVSWYQQALGQGPQFIFQYYREEENGRGNFPPRFSGLQFPNYSSELNVNALELDDSALYLCASRPYRGLTGEQYFGPGTRLTVT.

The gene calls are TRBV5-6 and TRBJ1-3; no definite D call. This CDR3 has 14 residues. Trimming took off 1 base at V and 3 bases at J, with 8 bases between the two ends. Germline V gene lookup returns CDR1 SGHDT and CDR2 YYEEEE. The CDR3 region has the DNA TGTGCCAGCAGCTTGCGGCGGGGTGGAAACACCATATATTTT. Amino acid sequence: CASSLRRGGNTIYF. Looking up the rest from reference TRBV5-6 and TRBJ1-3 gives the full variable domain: DAGVTQSPTHLIKTRGQQVTLRCSPKSGHDTVSWYQQALGQGPQFIFQYYEEEERQRGNFPDRFSGHQFPNYSSELNVNALLLGDSALYLCASSLRRGGNTIYFGEGSWLTVV.

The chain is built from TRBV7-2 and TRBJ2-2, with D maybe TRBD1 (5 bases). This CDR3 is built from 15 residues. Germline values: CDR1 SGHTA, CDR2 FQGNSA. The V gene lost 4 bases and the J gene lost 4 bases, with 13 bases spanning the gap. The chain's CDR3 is CASSSPGAATGELFF. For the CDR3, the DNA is TGTGCCAGCAGCTCCCCTGGGGCCGCCACCGGGGAGCTGTTTTTT.

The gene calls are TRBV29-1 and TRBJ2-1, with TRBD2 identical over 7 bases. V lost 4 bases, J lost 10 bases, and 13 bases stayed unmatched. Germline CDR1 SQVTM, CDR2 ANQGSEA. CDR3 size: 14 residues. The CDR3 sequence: CSVGGGRGAEEQFF. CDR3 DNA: TGCAGCGTTGGGGGCGGGAGAGGCGCAGAAGAGCAGTTCTTC.

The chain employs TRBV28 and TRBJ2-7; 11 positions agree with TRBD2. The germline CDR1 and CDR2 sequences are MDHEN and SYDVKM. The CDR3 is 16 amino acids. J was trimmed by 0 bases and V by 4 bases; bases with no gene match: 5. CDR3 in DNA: TGTGCCAGCAGTTCGGCGGGACTAGCGGTCTCCTACGAGCAGTACTTC. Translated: CASSSAGLAVSYEQYF.

This chain's CDR3 is CSASTAPANYGYTF. As DNA, the CDR3 is TGCAGTGCTAGTACAGCCCCAGCTAACTATGGCTACACCTTC. The chain couples TRBV20-1 to TRBJ1-2, with D unresolved. The CDR3 length is 14 residues. The V gene's germline CDR1 is DFQATT and CDR2 SNEGSKA (reference sequence). V dropped 3 bases and J dropped 0 bases, with 11 bases sitting between them.

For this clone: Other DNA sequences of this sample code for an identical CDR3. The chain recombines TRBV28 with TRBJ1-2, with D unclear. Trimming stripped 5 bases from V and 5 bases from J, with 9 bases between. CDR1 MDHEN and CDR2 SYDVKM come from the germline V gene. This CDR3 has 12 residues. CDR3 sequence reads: CASSRGNYGYTF. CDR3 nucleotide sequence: TGTGCCAGCAGTCGAGGGAATTATGGCTACACCTTC.